This is a list of T cell receptor beta chains from one sample in a study of memory CD4+ T cells and cytomegalovirus serostatus. Here immunoSEQ multiplex PCR was the method, and the copy in TCRdb shows in-frame clones only, minus some. The table shows 84,000 or so clones, with about 85% occurring only once. Sequenced: memory CD4+ T cells from blood. These TCRs come from an adult in good health and CMV-seronegative. Each CDR3 is given with its conserved first and last residue. D genes are given only for firm matches. Expanded clones get a size class; other rows say once, few or many, or leave the size out.

-	TRBV4-2	TRBJ1-3	-	CASSQEGSSGNTIYF	TGTGCCAGCAGCCAAGAAGGCAGCTCTGGAAACACCATATATTTT
-	TRBV18	TRBJ1-1	-	CASSIGENTEAFF	TGTGCCAGCTCCATCGGCGAGAACACTGAAGCTTTCTTT
TRBD1	TRBV6-5	TRBJ2-7	once	CASRYSGTGTYEQYF	TGTGCCAGCAGATATTCCGGGACAGGGACCTACGAGCAGTACTTC
-	TRBV10-1	TRBJ1-6	few	CASSPRRDSPLHF	TGCGCCAGCAGTCCTCGTCGGGATTCACCCCTCCACTTT
TRBD1	TRBV11-2	TRBJ2-2	-	CASSRLGQAEGGELFF	TGTGCCAGCAGCCGCTTAGGACAGGCTGAGGGCGGGGAGCTGTTTTTT
TRBD2	TRBV5-1	TRBJ2-7	-	CASSFTSGSYEQYF	TGCGCCAGCAGCTTTACTAGCGGCTCCTACGAGCAGTACTTC
-	TRBV10-3	TRBJ1-5	-	CAISDGQNNQPQHF	TGTGCCATCAGTGACGGACAAAACAATCAGCCCCAGCATTTT
TRBD1	TRBV19	TRBJ1-1	-	CASSEGGTVNTEAFF	TGTGCCAGTTCGGAGGGCGGGACAGTCAACACTGAAGCTTTCTTT
-	TRBV25-1	TRBJ2-7	-	CASSEDGRGSSYEQYF	TGTGCCAGCAGTGAAGATGGAAGGGGTTCCTCCTACGAGCAGTACTTC
-	TRBV30	TRBJ1-2	-	CALAPPYNYGYTF	TGTGCCTTGGCACCCCCCTACAACTATGGCTACACCTTC
-	TRBV13	TRBJ2-5	-	CASSLRIRGETQYF	TGTGCCAGCAGCTTAAGGATAAGGGGAGAGACCCAGTACTTC
-	TRBV4-2	TRBJ1-1	-	CASSQVQGGGDTEAFF	TGTGCCAGCAGCCAAGTTCAAGGGGGGGGAGACACTGAAGCTTTCTTT
TRBD1	TRBV7-9	TRBJ1-2	few	CASNRDRNFYGYTF	TGTGCCAGCAACCGGGACAGGAATTTCTATGGCTACACCTTC
TRBD1	TRBV5-1	TRBJ1-5	-	CASSWGTGNQPQHF	TGCGCCAGCAGCTGGGGGACAGGCAATCAGCCCCAGCATTTT
-	TRBV20-1	TRBJ1-2	-	CSASNYGYTF	TGCAGTGCTTCAAACTATGGCTACACCTTC
-	TRBV27	TRBJ1-5	-	CASSLRQELLGNQPQHF	TGTGCCAGCAGTTTAAGGCAGGAATTATTGGGCAATCAGCCCCAGCATTTT
-	TRBV9	TRBJ2-1	-	CASSVGGRGEYEQFF	TGTGCCAGCAGCGTAGGGGGGCGGGGTGAATATGAGCAGTTCTTC
-	TRBV6-1	TRBJ1-1	-	CASSEGWGTEAFF	TGTGCCAGCAGTGAAGGATGGGGGACTGAAGCTTTCTTT
-	TRBV5-4	TRBJ1-2	-	CASSQTNSQGGYGYTF	TGTGCCAGCAGCCAAACGAATTCTCAGGGCGGCTATGGCTACACCTTC
-	TRBV7-9	TRBJ2-1	-	CASSLVQDPYNEQFF	TGTGCCAGCAGCTTAGTACAGGACCCCTACAATGAGCAGTTCTTC
-	TRBV18	TRBJ1-5	-	CASSPGRVEIEPQHF	TGTGCCAGCTCACCTGGCAGGGTGGAAATAGAACCCCAGCATTTT
TRBD1	TRBV28	TRBJ1-2	-	CANWDRSDGGYTF	TGTGCCAATTGGGACAGGTCGGATGGTGGCTACACCTTC
-	TRBV27	TRBJ1-2	-	CASRGNMNYGYTF	TGTGCCAGCCGAGGAAATATGAACTATGGCTACACCTTC
TRBD1	TRBV27	TRBJ2-2	once	CASSKTGTGFSGELFF	TGTGCCAGCAGCAAAACTGGGACAGGGTTTTCCGGGGAGCTGTTTTTT
-	TRBV4-1	TRBJ1-2	few	CASSPGVRGLYGYTF	TGCGCCAGCAGCCCTGGCGTCAGGGGCCTCTATGGCTACACCTTC
-	TRBV19	TRBJ1-2	-	CASIPRGASLYPNYGYTF	TGTGCCAGTATCCCCCGGGGGGCCTCACTTTACCCTAACTATGGCTACACCTTC
TRBD2	TRBV7-2	TRBJ2-7	-	CASSLSGLAGALTRYEQYF	TGTGCCAGCAGCTTATCTGGACTAGCGGGGGCCCTCACCCGCTACGAGCAGTACTTC
-	TRBV7-3	TRBJ2-5	once	CASSPDSETQYF	TGTGCCAGCAGCCCCGATAGTGAGACCCAGTACTTC
-	TRBV5-1	TRBJ1-2	-	CASRPGIFQTLLNYGYTF	TGCGCCAGCAGGCCGGGCATATTCCAAACCCTCCTTAACTATGGCTACACCTTC
-	TRBV5-1	TRBJ2-2	-	CASSFSGGELFF	TGCGCCAGCAGCTTCTCCGGCGGGGAGCTGTTTTTT
TRBD1	TRBV19	TRBJ1-2	-	CASSRGQNYGYTF	TGTGCCAGTAGCCGGGGACAGAACTATGGCTACACCTTC
-	TRBV28	TRBJ1-1	few	CASIYLGNTEAFF	TGTGCCAGCATATACCTCGGGAACACTGAAGCTTTCTTT
-	TRBV19	TRBJ1-1	-	CASSGQFASEAFF	TGTGCCAGTAGTGGACAGTTTGCCTCTGAAGCTTTCTTT
-	TRBV19	TRBJ1-5	-	CASSITGNQPQHF	TGTGCCAGTAGTATCACAGGCAATCAGCCCCAGCATTTT
-	TRBV5-1	TRBJ2-6	-	CASSSGPRRGGANVLTF	TGCGCCAGCAGCTCAGGACCGCGCCGGGGGGGGGCCAACGTCCTGACTTTC
-	TRBV6-1	TRBJ1-3	-	CASALALSGNTIYF	TGTGCCAGCGCTTTGGCGCTCTCTGGAAACACCATATATTTT
TRBD1	TRBV6-6	TRBJ1-4	few	CASSSGTGGFGEKLFF	TGTGCCAGCAGTTCCGGGACAGGAGGCTTTGGTGAAAAACTGTTTTTT
-	TRBV4-3	TRBJ2-7	-	CASGRTDSYEQYF	TGCGCCAGCGGAAGAACGGATTCCTACGAGCAGTACTTC
-	TRBV7-8	TRBJ1-2	-	CASSPARALIHNYGYTF	TGTGCCAGCAGCCCGGCTAGGGCACTCATCCATAACTATGGCTACACCTTC
TRBD2	TRBV19	TRBJ2-7	once	CASSRGAGGSYEQYF	TGTGCCAGTAGCCGGGGCGCGGGGGGCTCCTACGAGCAGTACTTC